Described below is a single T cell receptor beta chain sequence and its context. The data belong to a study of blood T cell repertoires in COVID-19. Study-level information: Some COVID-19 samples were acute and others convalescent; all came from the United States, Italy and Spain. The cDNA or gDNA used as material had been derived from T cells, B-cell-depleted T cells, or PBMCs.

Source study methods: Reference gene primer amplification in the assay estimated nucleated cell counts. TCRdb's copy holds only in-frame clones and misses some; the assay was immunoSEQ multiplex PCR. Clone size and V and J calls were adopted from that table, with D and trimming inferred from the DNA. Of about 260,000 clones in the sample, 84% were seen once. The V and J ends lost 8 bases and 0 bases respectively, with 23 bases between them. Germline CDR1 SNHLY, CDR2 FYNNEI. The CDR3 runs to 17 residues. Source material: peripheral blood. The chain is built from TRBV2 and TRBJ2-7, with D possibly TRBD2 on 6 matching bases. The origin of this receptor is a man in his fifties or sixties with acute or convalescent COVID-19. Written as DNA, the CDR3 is TGTGCCAGCGGACGACGGGCGGGATCCTTTACCTCCTACGAGCAGTACTTC. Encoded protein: CASGRRAGSFTSYEQYF. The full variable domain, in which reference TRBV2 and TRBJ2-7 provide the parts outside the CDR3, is EPEVTQTPSHQVTQMGQEVILRCVPISNHLYFYWYRQILGQKVEFLVSFYNNEISEKSEIFDDQFSVERPDGSNFTLKIRSTKLEDSAMYFCASGRRAGSFTSYEQYFGPGTRLTVT.